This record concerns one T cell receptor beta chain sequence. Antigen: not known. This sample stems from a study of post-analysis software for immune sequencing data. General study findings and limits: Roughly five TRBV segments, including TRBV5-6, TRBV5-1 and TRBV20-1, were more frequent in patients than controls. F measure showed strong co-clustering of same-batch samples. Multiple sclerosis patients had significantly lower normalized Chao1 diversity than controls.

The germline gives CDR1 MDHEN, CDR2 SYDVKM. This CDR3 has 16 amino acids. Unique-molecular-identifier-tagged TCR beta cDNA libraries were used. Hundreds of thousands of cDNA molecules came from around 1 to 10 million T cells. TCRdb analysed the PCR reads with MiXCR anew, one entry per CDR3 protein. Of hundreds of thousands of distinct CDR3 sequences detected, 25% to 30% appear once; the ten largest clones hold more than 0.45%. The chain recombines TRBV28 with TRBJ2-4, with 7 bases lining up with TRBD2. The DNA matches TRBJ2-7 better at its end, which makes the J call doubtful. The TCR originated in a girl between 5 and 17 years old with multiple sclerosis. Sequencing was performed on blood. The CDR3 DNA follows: TGTGCCAGCAGTTTTCTCGGGGGGACCCTCTCCTACGAGCAGTACTTC. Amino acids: CASSFLGGTLSYEQYF.